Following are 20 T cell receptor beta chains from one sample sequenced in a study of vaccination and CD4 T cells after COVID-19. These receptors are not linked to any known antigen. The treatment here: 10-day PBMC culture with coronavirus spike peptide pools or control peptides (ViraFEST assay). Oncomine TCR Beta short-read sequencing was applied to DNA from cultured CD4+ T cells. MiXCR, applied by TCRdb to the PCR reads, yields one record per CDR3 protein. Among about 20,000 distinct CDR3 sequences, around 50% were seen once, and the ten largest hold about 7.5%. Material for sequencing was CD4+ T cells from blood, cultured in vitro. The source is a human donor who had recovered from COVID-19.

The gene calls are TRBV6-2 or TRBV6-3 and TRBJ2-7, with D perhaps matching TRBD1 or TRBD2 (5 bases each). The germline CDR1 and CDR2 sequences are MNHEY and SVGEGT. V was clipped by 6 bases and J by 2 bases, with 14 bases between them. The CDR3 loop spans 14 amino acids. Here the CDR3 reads CASRDLRGTYEQYF. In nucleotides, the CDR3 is TGTGCCAGCAGGGACTTAAGGGGTACCTACGAGCAGTACTTC.

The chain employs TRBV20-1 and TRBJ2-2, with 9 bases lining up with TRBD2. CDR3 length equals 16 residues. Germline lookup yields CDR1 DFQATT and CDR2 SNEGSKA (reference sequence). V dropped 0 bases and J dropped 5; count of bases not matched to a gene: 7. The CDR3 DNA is TGCAGTGCTAGAGATGCGGGAGGGCCGGGGACCGGGGAGCTGTTTTTT. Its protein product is CSARDAGGPGTGELFF.

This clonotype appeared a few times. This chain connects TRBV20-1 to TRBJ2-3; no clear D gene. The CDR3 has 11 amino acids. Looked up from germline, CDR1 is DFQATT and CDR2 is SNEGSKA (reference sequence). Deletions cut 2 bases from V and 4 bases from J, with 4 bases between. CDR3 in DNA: TGCAGTGCTAGACGGGCAGATACGCAGTATTTT. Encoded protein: CSARRADTQYF.

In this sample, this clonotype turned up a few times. The CDR3 is CASSPGQGPYGYTF. The CDR3 DNA reads TGTGCCAGTAGTCCGGGACAGGGGCCCTATGGCTACACCTTC. The rearrangement uses TRBV19 and TRBJ1-2; TRBD1 aligns across 10 bases. This CDR3 has 14 residues. V shed 5 bases, J shed 4 bases, and the junction held 4 bases outside the gene matches. The germline gives CDR1 LNHDA, CDR2 SQIVND (reference sequence).

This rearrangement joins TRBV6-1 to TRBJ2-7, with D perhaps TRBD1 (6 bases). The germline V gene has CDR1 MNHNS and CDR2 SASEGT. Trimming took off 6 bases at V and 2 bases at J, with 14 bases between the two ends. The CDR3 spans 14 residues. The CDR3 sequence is CASSGTLEAYEQYF. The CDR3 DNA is TGTGCCAGCAGCGGGACATTGGAAGCCTACGAGCAGTACTTC.

The CDR3 loop is CASRDGTEPSYEQYF. In nucleotides, the CDR3 is TGTGCCAGCAGGGACGGGACAGAACCCTCCTACGAGCAGTACTTC. The chain employs TRBV27 and TRBJ2-7; 7 bases map to TRBD1. The germline CDR1 and CDR2 sequences are MNHEY and SMNVEV (reference sequence). Losses at the gene ends were 6 bases for V and 0 bases for J; bases not matched to a gene: 8. This CDR3 spans 15 amino acids.

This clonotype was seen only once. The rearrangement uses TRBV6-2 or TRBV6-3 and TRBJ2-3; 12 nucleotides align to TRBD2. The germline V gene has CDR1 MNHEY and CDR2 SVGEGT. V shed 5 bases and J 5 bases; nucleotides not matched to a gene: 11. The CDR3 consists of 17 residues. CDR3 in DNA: TGTGCCAGCAGTCCGGGACTAGCGGGTGGAAGGAAAGATACGCAGTATTTT. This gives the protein CASSPGLAGGRKDTQYF.

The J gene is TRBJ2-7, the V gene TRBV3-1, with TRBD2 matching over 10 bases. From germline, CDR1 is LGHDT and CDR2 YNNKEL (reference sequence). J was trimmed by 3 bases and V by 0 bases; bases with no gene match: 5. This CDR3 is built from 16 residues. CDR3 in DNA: TGTGCCAGCAGCCAAGATTCGGCTAGCGGGAGCTACGAGCAGTACTTC. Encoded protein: CASSQDSASGSYEQYF.

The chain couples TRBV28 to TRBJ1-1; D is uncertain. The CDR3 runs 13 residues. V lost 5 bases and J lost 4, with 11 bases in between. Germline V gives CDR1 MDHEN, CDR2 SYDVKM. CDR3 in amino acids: CASSLEHSTEAFF. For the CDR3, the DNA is TGTGCCAGCAGTCTTGAACACTCCACTGAAGCTTTCTTT.

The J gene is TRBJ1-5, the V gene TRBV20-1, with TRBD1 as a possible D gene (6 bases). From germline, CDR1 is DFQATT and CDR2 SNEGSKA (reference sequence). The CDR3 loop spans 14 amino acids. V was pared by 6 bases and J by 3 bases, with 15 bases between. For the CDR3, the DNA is TGCAGTGCGGAGACGGGGGCCTACAATCAGCCCCAGCATTTT. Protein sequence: CSAETGAYNQPQHF.

CDR3: CASSLSGGYRGYTF. In DNA form, the CDR3 reads TGTGCCAGCAGTTTATCAGGGGGCTATCGTGGCTACACCTTC. The genes are TRBV28 and TRBJ1-2; 8 bases match TRBD1. Germline V gives CDR1 MDHEN, CDR2 SYDVKM. The trim removed 1 base at V and 7 bases at J, leaving 5 bases unmatched. The CDR3 has 14 residues.

CDR3 in DNA: TGTGCCAGCAGGTTGGGCGAGTTCAATCAGCCCCAGCATTTT. Translation gives CASRLGEFNQPQHF. The chain couples TRBV6-1 to TRBJ1-5; D is ambiguous. Trimming left V 6 bases short and J 3 bases short, with 12 bases between. The CDR3 totals 14 residues. The V gene's germline CDR1 is MNHNS and CDR2 SASEGT.

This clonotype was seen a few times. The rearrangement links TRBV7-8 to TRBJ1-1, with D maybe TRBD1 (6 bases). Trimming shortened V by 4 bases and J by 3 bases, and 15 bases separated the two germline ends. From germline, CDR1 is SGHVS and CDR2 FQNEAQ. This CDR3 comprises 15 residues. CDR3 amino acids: CASSSGTPPHTEAFF. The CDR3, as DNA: TGTGCCAGCAGCTCAGGGACACCACCCCACACTGAAGCTTTCTTT.

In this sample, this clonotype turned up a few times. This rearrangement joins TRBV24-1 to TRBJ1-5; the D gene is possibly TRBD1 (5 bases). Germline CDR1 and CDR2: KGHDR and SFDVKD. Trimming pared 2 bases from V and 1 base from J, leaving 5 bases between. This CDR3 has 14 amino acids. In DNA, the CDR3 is TGTGCCACCAGTGATTACAGGAGCAATCAGCCCCAGCATTTT. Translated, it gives CATSDYRSNQPQHF.

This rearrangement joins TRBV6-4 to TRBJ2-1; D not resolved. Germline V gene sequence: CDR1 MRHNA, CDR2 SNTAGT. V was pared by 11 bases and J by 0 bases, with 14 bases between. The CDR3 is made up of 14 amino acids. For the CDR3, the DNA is TGTGCCTTACGAAAGTCTAGCTCCTACAATGAGCAGTTCTTC. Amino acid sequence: CALRKSSSYNEQFF.

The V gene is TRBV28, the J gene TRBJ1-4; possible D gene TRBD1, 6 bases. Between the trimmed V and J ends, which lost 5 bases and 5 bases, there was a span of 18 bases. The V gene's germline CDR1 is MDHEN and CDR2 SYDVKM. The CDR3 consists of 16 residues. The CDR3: CASSQTQGYLNEKLFF. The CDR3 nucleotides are TGTGCCAGCAGTCAAACCCAGGGGTATCTGAATGAAAAACTGTTTTTT.

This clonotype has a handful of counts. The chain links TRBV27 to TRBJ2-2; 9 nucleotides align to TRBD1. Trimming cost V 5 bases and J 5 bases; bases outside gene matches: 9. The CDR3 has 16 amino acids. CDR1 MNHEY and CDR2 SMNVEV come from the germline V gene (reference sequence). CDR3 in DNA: TGTGCCAGCAGTAACCTGGACAGGGGAGGTACCGGGGAGCTGTTTTTT. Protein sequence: CASSNLDRGGTGELFF.

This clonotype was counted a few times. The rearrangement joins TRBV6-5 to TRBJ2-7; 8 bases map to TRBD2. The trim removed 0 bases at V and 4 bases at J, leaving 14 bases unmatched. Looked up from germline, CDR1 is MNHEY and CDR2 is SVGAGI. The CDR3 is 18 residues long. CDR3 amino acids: CASSYSPPGVAGMYEQYF. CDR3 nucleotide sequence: TGTGCCAGCAGTTACTCACCTCCCGGTGTAGCGGGAATGTACGAGCAGTACTTC.

The CDR3 DNA reads as TGTGCCAGCAGCTTAGTGGCAGGGGGGCGGCAGCCCCAGCATTTT. Translation: CASSLVAGGRQPQHF. The V call is TRBV7-2, the J call TRBJ1-5; TRBD1 matches 7 bases. The CDR3 is 15 residues long. Germline V lookup: CDR1 SGHTA, CDR2 FQGNSA. Trimming cost V 1 base and J 7 bases; bases outside gene matches: 7.

This CDR3 is CASTRQTLSRDTEAFF. Here the CDR3 DNA reads TGTGCCAGCACCCGACAGACCCTTTCTCGGGACACTGAAGCTTTCTTT. The chain recombines TRBV6-1 with TRBJ1-1; perhaps TRBD1 as D (5 bases). Trimming left V 7 bases short and J 3 bases short, with 21 bases between. This CDR3 contains 16 residues. Germline CDR1 is MNHNS and CDR2 is SASEGT.